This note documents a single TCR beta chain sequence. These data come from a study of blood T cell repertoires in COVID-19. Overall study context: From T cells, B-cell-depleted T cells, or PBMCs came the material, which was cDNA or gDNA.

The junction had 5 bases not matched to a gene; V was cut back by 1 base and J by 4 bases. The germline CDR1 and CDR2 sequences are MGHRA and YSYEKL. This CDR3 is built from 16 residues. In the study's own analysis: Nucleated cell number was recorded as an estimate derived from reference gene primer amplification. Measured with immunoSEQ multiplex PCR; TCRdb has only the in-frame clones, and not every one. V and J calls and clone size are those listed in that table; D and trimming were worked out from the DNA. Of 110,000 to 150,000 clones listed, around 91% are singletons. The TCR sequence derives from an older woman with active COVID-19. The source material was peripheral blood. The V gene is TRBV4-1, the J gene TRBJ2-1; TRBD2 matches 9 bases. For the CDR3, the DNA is TGCGCCAGCAGCCAAGTCGCCCTAGCGGGATACAATGAGCAGTTCTTC. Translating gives CASSQVALAGYNEQFF.